Below, 31 T cell receptor beta chains from the same sample are listed, as sequenced in a study of blood T cell repertoires in COVID-19. Method: immunoSEQ multiplex PCR; TCRdb's copy keeps in-frame clones and lacks some. The table lists about 150,000 clones, about 85% of them singletons. Sequencing was done on a sample of peripheral blood. These receptors were taken from a woman aged 60-70 years with COVID-19, enrolled during active disease.

In DNA, the CDR3 is TGTGCCAGCGGTCCTCCCGGACAATTGGGAGGCTACACCTTC. It translates to CASGPPGQLGGYTF. This rearrangement joins TRBV6-5 to TRBJ1-2, with a possible D match to TRBD1 (5 bases). This CDR3 has 14 residues. Germline V gene lookup returns CDR1 MNHEY and CDR2 SVGAGI. V was clipped by 8 bases and J by 8 bases, with 21 bases between them.

The chain has TRBV28 and TRBJ2-1; D unclear. The V gene lost 6 bases and the J gene lost 10 bases, with 7 bases spanning the gap. CDR1 is MDHEN, CDR2 SYDVKM, per germline. There are 10 residues in the CDR3. For the CDR3, the DNA is TGTGCCAGCAGGGCAGGCGAGCAGTTCTTC. Encoded protein: CASRAGEQFF. The entire variable domain, with the rest obtained from reference TRBV28 and TRBJ2-1, is as follows: DVKVTQSSRYLVKRTGEKVFLECVQDMDHENMFWYRQDPGLGLRLIYFSYDVKMKEKGDIPEGYSVSREKKERFSLILESASTNQTSMYLCASRAGEQFFGPGTRLTVL.

DNA of the CDR3: TGCGCCAGCAGCCCACAGGGAAGGAGGTCCTACAATGAGCAGTTCTTC. It codes for CASSPQGRRSYNEQFF. The chain employs TRBV5-1 and TRBJ2-1; the D gene is possibly TRBD1 (6 bases). This CDR3 region has 16 residues. V was shortened by 4 bases and J by 1 base, with 15 bases between the two germline ends. The V gene's germline CDR1 is SGHRS and CDR2 YFSETQ.

This clone was detected once. The chain joins TRBV7-2 to TRBJ1-2, with D tentatively TRBD1 (6 bases). CDR1 is SGHTA and CDR2 is FQGNSA in the germline V gene. Trimming removed 10 bases from V and 4 bases from J, with 25 bases in between. The CDR3 sequence is 16 residues long. This CDR3 is CATSRDTGYFGYGYTF. In DNA, the CDR3 is TGTGCCACCTCCCGGGACACGGGCTATTTTGGCTATGGCTACACCTTC.

This clone was observed once. CDR3 sequence reads: CASSLGGVNTGELFF. CDR3 nucleotides: TGTGCCAGCAGTTTGGGAGGGGTCAACACCGGGGAGCTGTTTTTT. V gene TRBV27 combines with J gene TRBJ2-2; 7 bases agree with TRBD2. The V segment lost 3 bases and the J segment 2 bases; nucleotides outside the gene matches: 3. Germline values: CDR1 MNHEY, CDR2 SMNVEV (reference sequence). The CDR3 totals 15 residues.

The chain employs TRBV10-3 and TRBJ1-3, with unresolved D. Trimming shortened V by 0 bases and J by 0 bases, and 9 bases separated the two germline ends. Germline values: CDR1 ENHRY, CDR2 SYGVKD. The CDR3 has 16 residues. CDR3 protein: CAISESRASSGNTIYF. In nucleotides, the CDR3 is TGTGCCATCAGTGAGTCGAGAGCCTCCTCTGGAAACACCATATATTTT.

The V gene is TRBV11-2, the J gene TRBJ1-2, with TRBD1 matching 8 bases. The CDR3 runs to 14 residues. J lost 5 bases, V lost 6 bases, and 8 bases had no gene match. CDR1 and CDR2 from the germline V gene are SGHAT and FQNNGV. This chain's CDR3 is CASSPTGAVYGYTF. In nucleotides, the CDR3 is TGTGCCAGCAGTCCGACAGGGGCGGTTTATGGCTACACCTTC.

This chain uses TRBV19 with TRBJ2-3; 12 bases map to TRBD2. In germline, CDR1 is LNHDA, CDR2 SQIVND (reference sequence). V lost 3 bases to trimming and J lost 4 bases; unmatched junction nucleotides: 2. This CDR3 comprises 15 residues. CDR3: CASSITSGRPDTQYF. The CDR3 coding sequence is TGTGCCAGTAGTATTACTAGCGGGAGGCCAGATACGCAGTATTTT.

The chain couples TRBV18 to TRBJ1-3; D remains unclear. CDR1 and CDR2 (germline): KGHSH, LQKENI. This CDR3 has 14 residues. V was shortened by 3 bases and J by 0 bases, with 6 bases between the two germline ends. CDR3 amino acids: CASSPQNSGNTIYF. The CDR3 nucleotides are TGTGCCAGCTCACCGCAGAACTCTGGAAACACCATATATTTT.

The chain combines TRBV5-4 with TRBJ2-3; TRBD2 agrees at 8 bases. Germline V gives CDR1 SGHNT, CDR2 YYREEE (reference sequence). The ends lost 6 bases at V and 6 bases at J; junction bases unmatched: 12. This CDR3 is built from 15 residues. Written as DNA, the CDR3 is TGTGCCAGCAAACTTCGGGGGGGCCTAATCGATACGCAGTATTTT. It specifies CASKLRGGLIDTQYF.

CDR3 loop: CASSAVRANQPQHF. The CDR3 nucleotides read TGTGCCAGCAGTGCCGTCCGCGCGAACCAGCCCCAGCATTTT. This sequence joins TRBV7-2 and TRBJ1-5; no clear D. V was pared by 6 bases and J by 7 bases, with 16 bases between. This CDR3 has 14 amino acids. Germline V lookup: CDR1 SGHTA, CDR2 FQGNSA.

CDR3 residues: CASRREAKNIQYF. The CDR3 DNA sequence: TGTGCCAGCAGACGGGAAGCCAAAAACATTCAGTACTTC. The chain combines TRBV12-3 or TRBV12-4 with TRBJ2-4, with D perhaps matching TRBD2 (5 bases). The CDR3 spans 13 residues. V lost 6 bases and J 0 bases, leaving 6 bases between the germline ends.

The chain is built from TRBV11-1 and TRBJ2-3, with D possibly TRBD1 on 5 matching bases. The CDR3 sequence is 15 residues long. Trimming took 1 base from V and 0 from J, leaving 8 bases between them. Per the germline V gene, CDR1 is SGHAT and CDR2 is FQDESV (reference sequence). CDR3 in DNA: TGTGCCAGCAGCTTAGTTGGGGCGAGCACAGATACGCAGTATTTT. This encodes CASSLVGASTDTQYF. Complete variable domain (other parts from reference TRBV11-1 and TRBJ2-3): EAEVAQSPRYKITEKSQAVAFWCDPISGHATLYWYRQILGQGPELLVQFQDESVVDDSQLPKDRFSAERLKGVDSTLKIQPAELGDSAMYLCASSLVGASTDTQYFGPGTRLTVL.

The chain recombines TRBV2 with TRBJ2-1; 10 bases match TRBD2. CDR1 is SNHLY, CDR2 FYNNEI, per germline. V lost 8 bases and J lost 5; bases outside the gene matches: 9. The CDR3 is 15 residues long. The CDR3 DNA sequence: TGTGCCAGCGCAATGGGACTAGCGAGTCACAATGAGCAGTTCTTC. This gives the protein CASAMGLASHNEQFF.

The CDR3 DNA reads TGTGCCAGCAGCTCCCGGGGGACTTCTATGGCTTTCTTT. Its translation: CASSSRGTSMAFF. The rearrangement joins TRBV7-2 to TRBJ1-1, with D possibly matching TRBD1 (5 bases). CDR1 and CDR2 from the germline V gene are SGHTA and FQGNSA. This CDR3 spans 13 amino acids. V was clipped by 4 bases and J by 11 bases, with 17 bases between them. Complete variable domain (other parts from reference TRBV7-2 and TRBJ1-1): GAGVSQSPSNKVTEKGKDVELRCDPISGHTALYWYRQSLGQGLEFLIYFQGNSAPDKSGLPSDRFSAERTGGSVSTLTIQRTQQEDSAVYLCASSSRGTSMAFFGQGTRLTVV.

The J gene is TRBJ1-2, the V gene TRBV6-6; D unclear. Trimming took 5 bases from V and 4 from J, leaving 17 bases between them. Germline V gene sequence: CDR1 MNHNY, CDR2 SVGAGI (reference sequence). The CDR3 has 15 amino acids. CDR3: CASSAPGSSTYGYTF. As DNA, the CDR3 is TGTGCCAGCAGTGCGCCCGGGTCCTCTACCTATGGCTACACCTTC.

CDR3 loop: CASRVDRASGYTF. The CDR3 bases are TGCGCCAGCAGAGTAGACAGGGCGAGCGGCTACACCTTC. J is TRBJ1-2 and V is TRBV5-1; 7 bases map to TRBD1. V was clipped by 5 bases and J by 8 bases; unmatched bases: 9. Germline V lookup: CDR1 SGHRS, CDR2 YFSETQ. This CDR3 is built from 13 residues.

This chain uses TRBV3-1 (or the pseudogene TRBV3-2) with TRBJ1-1, with 10 bases aligning to TRBD1. The V segment lost 4 bases and the J segment 9 bases; nucleotides outside the gene matches: 5. The CDR3 contains 13 residues. Germline CDR1 LGHDT, CDR2 YNNKEL (reference sequence). In DNA, the CDR3 is TGTGCCAGCAGCCGGAGACAGGGGGCTAAAGCTTTCTTT. Amino acid sequence: CASSRRQGAKAFF.

This chain uses TRBV5-4 with TRBJ1-4, with 12 bases lining up with TRBD1. The V and J ends lost 3 bases and 10 bases, in that order; junction bases with no gene match: 4. The germline V gene has CDR1 SGHNT and CDR2 YYREEE (reference sequence). The CDR3 has 14 residues. CDR3 DNA sequence: TGTGCCAGCAGCTCGCCGGGACAGGGGGCAAAACTGTTTTTT. It translates to CASSSPGQGAKLFF.

The J gene is TRBJ1-1, the V gene TRBV5-4; D possibly corresponds to TRBD1 (5 bases). This CDR3 has 17 amino acids. Germline values: CDR1 SGHNT, CDR2 YYREEE (reference sequence). V was trimmed by 4 bases and J by 3 bases, leaving 22 bases between them. DNA for the CDR3: TGTGCCAGCAGCGGCCTCGTATGGTCTCGGGGGTACACTGAAGCTTTCTTT. This translates into CASSGLVWSRGYTEAFF.

The chain has TRBV5-4 and TRBJ1-5; 10 nucleotides align to TRBD1. The CDR3 has 14 amino acids. Germline CDR1 and CDR2: SGHNT and YYREEE (reference sequence). V shed 5 bases, J shed 7 bases, and the junction held 6 bases outside the gene matches. The CDR3 loop reads CASSFGTGEQPQHF. For the CDR3, the DNA is TGTGCCAGCAGTTTCGGGACAGGGGAACAGCCCCAGCATTTT.

Here the CDR3 reads CASSPRRGAIEAFF. CDR3 bases: TGTGCCAGCAGCCCCCGGCGGGGGGCGATTGAAGCTTTCTTT. The chain recombines TRBV27 with TRBJ1-1; D might be TRBD1 (6 bases). The CDR3 loop spans 14 amino acids. The germline gives CDR1 MNHEY, CDR2 SMNVEV (reference sequence). Trimming left V 6 bases short and J 7 bases short, with 18 bases between.

The CDR3 is CASSGGTSEQYF. Here the CDR3 DNA reads TGTGCCAGCTCAGGAGGGACTAGTGAGCAGTACTTC. The rearrangement joins TRBV18 to TRBJ2-7, with TRBD2 matching over 8 bases. Looked up from germline, CDR1 is KGHSH and CDR2 is LQKENI. The CDR3 contains 12 residues. Germline trimming cut 5 bases from V and 7 bases from J; bases unmatched to any gene: 4.

The rearrangement joins TRBV5-1 to TRBJ2-7; TRBD1 aligns across 8 bases. V dropped 4 bases and J dropped 0; count of bases not matched to a gene: 15. The CDR3 spans 18 residues. CDR1 and CDR2 (germline): SGHRS, YFSETQ. The CDR3 spells CASSPGDRSPILSYEQYV. In DNA form, the CDR3 reads TGCGCCAGCAGCCCAGGGGACAGGTCCCCCATACTCTCCTACGAGCAGTACGTC.

This chain uses TRBV4-2 with TRBJ2-7, with D possibly being TRBD2 (6 bases). Per germline, CDR1 LGHNA and CDR2 YNFKEQ. Trimming took 4 bases from V and 7 from J, leaving 14 bases between them. The CDR3 has 13 amino acids. The CDR3 DNA reads as TGTGCCAGCAGCCCTACTAGCAAAGGAGAGCAGTACGTC. Translation gives CASSPTSKGEQYV.

A single count supports this clone. The chain combines TRBV6-1 with TRBJ1-5; D is ambiguous. V was trimmed by 0 bases and J by 0 bases, leaving 9 bases between them. The germline gives CDR1 MNHNS, CDR2 SASEGT. This CDR3 has 16 amino acids. CDR3 nucleotide sequence: TGTGCCAGCAGTGAAGCGGCGGCAGCTAGCAATCAGCCCCAGCATTTT. As protein: CASSEAAAASNQPQHF.

The genes are TRBV6-5 and TRBJ1-5; 7 bases align to TRBD1. Germline CDR1 MNHEY, CDR2 SVGAGI. The CDR3 extends over 14 amino acids. V shed 6 bases, J shed 3 bases, and the junction held 5 bases outside the gene matches. This CDR3 is CASSGDSYNQPQHF. The DNA for the CDR3 is TGTGCCAGCAGCGGGGACAGCTACAATCAGCCCCAGCATTTT.

This chain uses TRBV4-1 with TRBJ1-4; 7 nucleotides agree with TRBD1. The junction had 8 bases not matched to a gene; V was cut back by 4 bases and J by 6 bases. This CDR3 spans 15 amino acids. The V gene's germline CDR1 is MGHRA and CDR2 YSYEKL. CDR3 nucleotides: TGCGCCAGCAGCCGACCGACAGGGATAGATGAAAAACTGTTTTTT. Its protein is CASSRPTGIDEKLFF.

The J gene is TRBJ2-2, the V gene TRBV9; 11 bases line up with TRBD1. J lost 4 bases, V lost 0 bases, and 5 bases had no gene match. The CDR3 covers 17 residues. Germline lookup yields CDR1 SGDLS and CDR2 YYNGEE. The DNA for the CDR3 is TGTGCCAGCAGCGTAGTCGGACAGGGGGCGCGCACCGGGGAGCTGTTTTTT. This encodes CASSVVGQGARTGELFF.

This chain connects TRBV5-1 to TRBJ1-1, with TRBD1 matching over 7 bases. This CDR3 is 12 amino acids long. CDR1 is SGHRS and CDR2 is YFSETQ in the germline V gene. The V gene end was trimmed by 4 bases and the J gene end by 8 bases; junction bases not matched to a gene: 5. CDR3 in amino acids: CASSPTGVEAFF. The CDR3 DNA is TGCGCCAGCAGCCCAACAGGGGTGGAAGCTTTCTTT.

The chain employs TRBV30 and TRBJ1-6; 8 bases are shared with TRBD1. V shed 6 bases and J 7 bases; nucleotides not matched to a gene: 11. Germline CDR1 reads GTSNPN; CDR2 reads SVGIG (reference sequence). This CDR3 is 15 amino acids long. As DNA, the CDR3 is TGTGCCTGTTTAAAGCCCGGGACAGGAAATTCACCCCTCCACTTT. It encodes CACLKPGTGNSPLHF.